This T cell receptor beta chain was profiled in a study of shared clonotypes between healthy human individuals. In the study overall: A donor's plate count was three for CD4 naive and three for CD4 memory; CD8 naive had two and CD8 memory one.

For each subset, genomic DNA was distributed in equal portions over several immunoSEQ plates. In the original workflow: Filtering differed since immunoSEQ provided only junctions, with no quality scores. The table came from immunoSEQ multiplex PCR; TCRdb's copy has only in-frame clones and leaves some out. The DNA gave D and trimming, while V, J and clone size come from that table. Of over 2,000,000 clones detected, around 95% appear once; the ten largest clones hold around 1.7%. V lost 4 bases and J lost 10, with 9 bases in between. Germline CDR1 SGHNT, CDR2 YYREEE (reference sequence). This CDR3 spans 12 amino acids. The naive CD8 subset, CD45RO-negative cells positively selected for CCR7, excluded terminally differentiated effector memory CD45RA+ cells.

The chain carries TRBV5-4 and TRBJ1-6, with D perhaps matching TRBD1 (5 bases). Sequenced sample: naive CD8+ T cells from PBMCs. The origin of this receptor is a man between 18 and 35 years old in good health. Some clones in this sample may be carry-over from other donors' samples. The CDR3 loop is CASSRGGSPLHF. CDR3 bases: TGTGCCAGCAGCCGTGGGGGATCACCCCTCCACTTT.